A selection of T cell receptor beta chains follows, all from one sample in a study of T cells after yellow fever vaccination. TCRdb passed the 5' RACE reads through MiXCR, listing each CDR3 protein once. The profile shows 95,000 to 100,000 distinct CDR3 sequences, about 5.8% of them singletons. Sample: CD8+ T cells sorted from PBMCs, taken 10 days after the yellow fever booster vaccination. The receptors shown here come from a man between 18 and 29 years old who received the YFV17D yellow fever vaccine. Both conserved end residues are part of each CDR3. Fields, in order: V gene, CDR3 length, clone size, D gene, J gene, CDR3 protein, CDR3 DNA. The D gene is left open where the match is weak. Clone size is stated in some rows and not others, as once, few, many or a class when expanded.

v_call: TRBV6-5; cdr3_length: 13; clone_size: many; d_call: .; j_call: TRBJ1-1; cdr3_aa: CASSSTENTEAFF; cdr3_nt: TGTGCCAGCAGCTCGACAGAGAACACTGAAGCTTTCTTT
v_call: TRBV6-6; cdr3_length: 16; clone_size: few; d_call: .; j_call: TRBJ1-2; cdr3_aa: CASSYLRGRERGGYTF; cdr3_nt: TGTGCCAGCAGTTACTTAAGAGGGAGGGAAAGAGGCGGCTACACCTTC
v_call: TRBV24-1; cdr3_length: 14; clone_size: .; d_call: .; j_call: TRBJ2-5; cdr3_aa: CATRSDGPEETRYF; cdr3_nt: TGTGCCACCAGATCGGACGGACCTGAAGAGACCCGGTACTTC
v_call: TRBV11-2; cdr3_length: 12; clone_size: many; d_call: .; j_call: TRBJ2-1; cdr3_aa: CASSLRSDEQFF; cdr3_nt: TGTGCCAGCAGCTTACGGTCCGATGAGCAGTTCTTC
v_call: TRBV27; cdr3_length: 13; clone_size: .; d_call: .; j_call: TRBJ1-2; cdr3_aa: CASSIGQAYGYTF; cdr3_nt: TGTGCCAGCAGCATTGGACAAGCCTATGGCTACACCTTC
v_call: TRBV4-3; cdr3_length: 14; clone_size: .; d_call: TRBD2; j_call: TRBJ2-1; cdr3_aa: CASSPRWGGNEQFF; cdr3_nt: TGCGCCAGCAGCCCTCGCTGGGGGGGCAATGAGCAGTTCTTC
v_call: TRBV9; cdr3_length: 17; clone_size: many; d_call: .; j_call: TRBJ1-1; cdr3_aa: CASSGNPTQDLNTEAFF; cdr3_nt: TGTGCCAGCAGCGGAAACCCAACACAGGATTTGAACACTGAAGCTTTCTTT
v_call: TRBV7-9; cdr3_length: 13; clone_size: few; d_call: .; j_call: TRBJ1-3; cdr3_aa: CASSSTRGNTIYF; cdr3_nt: TGTGCCAGCAGCTCGACCCGTGGAAACACCATATATTTT
v_call: TRBV6-6; cdr3_length: 16; clone_size: few; d_call: .; j_call: TRBJ1-2; cdr3_aa: CASSPFKQGEVNGYTF; cdr3_nt: TGTGCCAGCAGTCCCTTCAAACAGGGAGAAGTTAATGGCTACACCTTC
v_call: TRBV19; cdr3_length: 15; clone_size: many; d_call: TRBD2; j_call: TRBJ2-1; cdr3_aa: CASRPSSGQYNEQFF; cdr3_nt: TGTGCCAGTAGACCCTCTAGCGGCCAATACAATGAGCAGTTCTTC
v_call: TRBV5-1; cdr3_length: 17; clone_size: few; d_call: .; j_call: TRBJ2-5; cdr3_aa: CASSLARGEGDRETQYF; cdr3_nt: TGCGCCAGCAGCTTGGCCAGGGGAGAGGGCGACCGAGAGACCCAGTACTTC
v_call: TRBV7-9; cdr3_length: 13; clone_size: few; d_call: .; j_call: TRBJ2-2; cdr3_aa: CASSLEAAGELFF; cdr3_nt: TGTGCCAGCAGCTTGGAGGCAGCCGGGGAGCTGTTTTTT
v_call: TRBV30; cdr3_length: 15; clone_size: many; d_call: TRBD1; j_call: TRBJ1-6; cdr3_aa: CAWRGDRTYNSPLHF; cdr3_nt: TGTGCCTGGAGGGGGGACAGGACCTATAATTCACCCCTCCACTTT
v_call: TRBV6-2/TRBV6-3; cdr3_length: 13; clone_size: .; d_call: .; j_call: TRBJ2-7; cdr3_aa: CASRPDFPYEQYF; cdr3_nt: TGTGCCAGCAGGCCTGATTTCCCCTACGAGCAGTACTTC
v_call: TRBV4-2; cdr3_length: 16; clone_size: few; d_call: .; j_call: TRBJ2-7; cdr3_aa: CASSQDQGGGAYEQYF; cdr3_nt: TGTGCCAGCAGCCAAGATCAGGGCGGGGGCGCCTACGAGCAGTACTTC
v_call: TRBV5-1; cdr3_length: 13; clone_size: many; d_call: .; j_call: TRBJ1-1; cdr3_aa: CASSLAGNTEAFF; cdr3_nt: TGCGCCAGCAGCTTGGCGGGTAACACTGAAGCTTTCTTT
v_call: TRBV6-2/TRBV6-3; cdr3_length: 15; clone_size: many; d_call: TRBD2; j_call: TRBJ2-5; cdr3_aa: CASSYWGGAVETQYF; cdr3_nt: TGTGCCAGCAGTTACTGGGGGGGTGCGGTGGAGACCCAGTACTTC
v_call: TRBV29-1; cdr3_length: 12; clone_size: .; d_call: .; j_call: TRBJ1-5; cdr3_aa: CSVGGEGQPKHF; cdr3_nt: TGCAGCGTTGGCGGGGAAGGTCAGCCCAAGCATTTT
v_call: TRBV29-1; cdr3_length: 13; clone_size: many; d_call: .; j_call: TRBJ2-5; cdr3_aa: CSVEFRLEETQYF; cdr3_nt: TGCAGCGTTGAATTCAGGCTGGAGGAGACCCAGTACTTC
v_call: TRBV7-2; cdr3_length: 14; clone_size: many; d_call: TRBD1; j_call: TRBJ1-6; cdr3_aa: CASSPGQGNSPLHF; cdr3_nt: TGTGCCAGCAGCCCGGGACAGGGGAATTCACCCCTCCACTTT
v_call: TRBV5-1; cdr3_length: 17; clone_size: few; d_call: .; j_call: TRBJ2-3; cdr3_aa: CASSLAGGQGFMDTQYF; cdr3_nt: TGCGCCAGCAGCTTGGCGGGAGGACAGGGATTTATGGATACGCAGTATTTT
v_call: TRBV6-5; cdr3_length: 14; clone_size: .; d_call: .; j_call: TRBJ1-2; cdr3_aa: CASSYPAGFYGYTF; cdr3_nt: TGTGCCAGCAGTTACCCAGCAGGTTTCTATGGCTACACCTTC
v_call: TRBV5-1; cdr3_length: 15; clone_size: .; d_call: .; j_call: TRBJ2-1; cdr3_aa: CASSLRGGVYNEQFF; cdr3_nt: TGCGCCAGCAGCTTGCGAGGGGGGGTATACAATGAGCAGTTCTTC
v_call: TRBV12-3/TRBV12-4; cdr3_length: 15; clone_size: .; d_call: .; j_call: TRBJ2-3; cdr3_aa: CASRVHLTDTDTQYF; cdr3_nt: TGTGCCAGCAGGGTACACCTAACCGACACAGATACGCAGTATTTT
v_call: TRBV4-3; cdr3_length: 16; clone_size: few; d_call: .; j_call: TRBJ2-7; cdr3_aa: CASSQDLSESSYEQYF; cdr3_nt: TGCGCCAGCAGCCAAGATCTCTCCGAGAGCTCCTACGAGCAGTACTTC
v_call: TRBV12-3/TRBV12-4; cdr3_length: 12; clone_size: .; d_call: .; j_call: TRBJ1-1; cdr3_aa: CASSTGWAVAFF; cdr3_nt: TGTGCCAGCAGTACCGGGTGGGCGGTGGCTTTCTTT